Listed here is a single T cell receptor beta chain. The sample comes from a study of blood T cell repertoires in COVID-19. Trimming removed 2 bases at V and 3 bases at J, with 10 bases between. Germline CDR1 and CDR2: SSHAT and FNYEAQ (reference sequence). This CDR3 contains 15 residues. Sequenced by immunoSEQ multiplex PCR; TCRdb stores in-frame clones only, minus some. Counted here are 150,000 to 250,000 clones, 94% occurring once; the ten biggest clones make up 0.76%. Specimen: peripheral blood. This receptor was obtained from a man aged 25-45 years with COVID-19, enrolled during active disease. The chain recombines TRBV7-7 with TRBJ2-2, with a possible D match to TRBD2 (6 bases). CDR3 nucleotides: TGTGCCAGCAGCTTACGGGGGATCGACACCGGGGAGCTGTTTTTT. The encoded protein is CASSLRGIDTGELFF.